This T cell receptor beta chain was retrieved from a study of CD8+ T cells in alopecia areata. Study in general: The study gave treated patients oral tofacitinib at 5 to 10 mg twice daily.

Treatment specified: oral pan-JAK inhibitor, 5-10 mg twice daily. CDR3 length: 14 residues. From germline, CDR1 is MGHRA and CDR2 YSYEKL. Deletions cut 2 bases from V and 4 bases from J, with 12 bases between. Reverse transcribed after extraction, RNA yielded cDNA as the sequencing template. The repertoire was sequenced with immunoSEQ multiplex PCR; TCRdb's copy has only in-frame clones and lacks some. The sample yields over 150,000 clones, roughly 53% seen once. This TCR came from a human donor with alopecia areata. The chain employs TRBV4-1 and TRBJ2-7; D is possibly TRBD1 (6 bases). Sequencing used CD8+ T cells sorted from blood, obtained at week 24, from a patient treated with tofacitinib. The CDR3 sequence: CASSQTGDIYEQYF. CDR3 DNA sequence: TGCGCCAGCAGCCAAACCGGGGACATTTACGAGCAGTACTTC.